One and the same sample provided the 20 T cell receptor beta chains below, sequenced in a study of T cell changes during pregnancy in multiple sclerosis. The method was immunoSEQ multiplex PCR; TCRdb's version includes in-frame clones alone and lacks a portion of them. The sample contains fewer than 30,000 clones, about nine tenths of which appear only once. The sample in question was CD8+ T cells from peripheral blood mononuclear cells, obtained in the second trimester of pregnancy. These receptors all come from a female donor with multiple sclerosis, enrolled in a pregnancy study.

The J gene is TRBJ2-6, the V gene TRBV28, with TRBD1 as a possible D gene (6 bases). Per the germline V gene, CDR1 is MDHEN and CDR2 is SYDVKM. V was cut by 6 bases and J by 4 bases, with 16 bases left in between. This CDR3 has 16 residues. The DNA of the CDR3 is TGTGCCAGCAGGTCCTACAGGGCAGGAGGGGCCAACGTCCTGACTTTC. Encoded protein: CASRSYRAGGANVLTF.

V and J are TRBV28 and TRBJ1-5; TRBD1 matches 7 bases. This CDR3 region has 15 residues. Germline values: CDR1 MDHEN, CDR2 SYDVKM. V shed 2 bases and J 4 bases; nucleotides not matched to a gene: 5. The CDR3 protein is CASSLVQGGNQPQHF. In DNA, the CDR3 is TGTGCCAGCAGTTTAGTTCAGGGGGGTAATCAGCCCCAGCATTTT.

The rearrangement links TRBV21-1 to TRBJ2-7; the table's D call of TRBD1 was not tested on the DNA. TRBV21-1 is a recognized pseudogene. The CDR3 runs to 17 residues. This CDR3 reads CASPVGVPGRLSYEQYF. In nucleotides, the CDR3 is TGTGCCAGCCCAGTCGGAGTACCAGGGCGCCTCTCCTACGAGCAGTACTTC.

The genes are TRBV18 and TRBJ2-7, with 7 positions matching TRBD1. CDR1 is KGHSH and CDR2 is LQKENI in the germline V gene. CDR3 size: 16 residues. The trim removed 3 bases at V and 0 bases at J, leaving 8 bases unmatched. CDR3 DNA sequence: TGTGCCAGCTCACCCCCTGACAGGGCACCCTCCTACGAGCAGTACTTC. As protein: CASSPPDRAPSYEQYF.

The chain has TRBV7-9 and TRBJ2-7; a possible D gene is TRBD2 (5 bases). Trimming took 1 base from V and 4 from J, leaving 11 bases between them. The germline V gene has CDR1 SEHNR and CDR2 FQNEAQ (reference sequence). The CDR3 has 14 amino acids. CDR3 residues: CASSLGGEAYEQYF. In DNA form, the CDR3 reads TGTGCCAGCAGCTTAGGGGGAGAAGCTTACGAGCAGTACTTC.

The chain joins TRBV5-1 to TRBJ2-3; TRBD2 is a possible D gene (7 bases). With 4 bases removed from V and 4 bases from J, the gap between germline ends came to 13 bases. The V gene's germline CDR1 is SGHRS and CDR2 YFSETQ. The CDR3 is 14 residues long. For the CDR3, the DNA is TGCGCCAGCAGCGTAGGGGGGGCGTCAGATACGCAGTATTTT. This codes for CASSVGGASDTQYF. Full variable domain (remainder filled in from reference TRBV5-1 and TRBJ2-3): KAGVTQTPRYLIKTRGQQVTLSCSPISGHRSVSWYQQTPGQGLQFLFEYFSETQRNKGNFPGRFSGRQFSNSRSEMNVSTLELGDSALYLCASSVGGASDTQYFGPGTRLTVL.

The chain combines TRBV4-3 with TRBJ2-1, with 8 bases identical to TRBD2. Per germline, CDR1 LGHNA and CDR2 YSLEER. CDR3 length: 16 amino acids. Losses at the gene ends were 0 bases for V and 4 bases for J; bases not matched to a gene: 5. CDR3 bases: TGCGCCAGCAGCCAAGATTACGGGGGGGGATACAATGAGCAGTTCTTC. Translation gives CASSQDYGGGYNEQFF.

V and J are TRBV7-9 and TRBJ1-1, with a tentative D call TRBD1 (5 bases). Germline-derived CDR1 and CDR2 are SEHNR and FQNEAQ (reference sequence). V was pared by 5 bases and J by 8 bases, with 18 bases between. The CDR3 runs 14 residues. The CDR3 spells CASSPRLGGTEAFF. CDR3 DNA: TGTGCCAGCAGCCCTAGACTGGGGGGTACCGAAGCTTTCTTT.

The J gene is TRBJ2-7, the V gene TRBV9, with D possibly being TRBD1 (5 bases). Deletions cut 0 bases from V and 7 bases from J, with 14 bases between. This CDR3 is built from 14 residues. Germline CDR1 SGDLS, CDR2 YYNGEE. CDR3 region: CASSVGGTLGEQYF. As DNA, the CDR3 is TGTGCCAGCAGCGTAGGGGGCACATTAGGGGAGCAGTACTTC. Full variable domain (remainder filled in from reference TRBV9 and TRBJ2-7): DSGVTQTPKHLITATGQRVTLRCSPRSGDLSVYWYQQSLDQGLQFLIQYYNGEERAKGNILERFSAQQFPDLHSELNLSSLELGDSALYFCASSVGGTLGEQYFGPGTRLTVT.

The chain has TRBV6-6 and TRBJ1-3, with unresolved D. Trimming pared 2 bases from V and 1 base from J, leaving 6 bases between. Looked up from germline, CDR1 is MNHNY and CDR2 is SVGAGI (reference sequence). The CDR3 runs 14 residues. This CDR3 is CASSYEVSGNTIYF. CDR3 sequence (DNA): TGTGCCAGCAGTTACGAGGTGTCTGGAAACACCATATATTTT.

The chain is built from TRBV9 and TRBJ2-7, with 7 bases identical to TRBD2. Losses at the gene ends were 4 bases for V and 2 bases for J; bases not matched to a gene: 15. The CDR3 consists of 17 residues. Germline V gene sequence: CDR1 SGDLS, CDR2 YYNGEE. CDR3 protein: CASSPRFGTKLTYEQYF. The CDR3 region has the DNA TGTGCCAGCAGCCCACGGTTTGGGACTAAACTTACCTACGAGCAGTACTTC.

In DNA, the CDR3 is TGTGCCAGCAGTTGGGGGGTTTCGGGGAATGGCTACACCTTC. This sequence encodes CASSWGVSGNGYTF. V is TRBV28 and J is TRBJ1-2, with TRBD1 as a possible D gene (5 bases). Germline CDR1 reads MDHEN; CDR2 reads SYDVKM. Trimming took 4 bases from V and 6 from J, leaving 15 bases between them. The CDR3 has 14 amino acids.

This clone was seen many times. The chain is built from TRBV6-4 and TRBJ2-1; 11 nucleotides match TRBD2. Germline CDR1 and CDR2: MRHNA and SNTAGT. With V trimmed by 3 bases and J by 5 bases, 3 bases remained unmatched. The CDR3 extends over 15 amino acids. The CDR3 nucleotides are TGTGCCAGCAGTGAGCTAGCGGGGGGTCACAATGAGCAGTTCTTC. This sequence encodes CASSELAGGHNEQFF.

The chain uses TRBV19 and TRBJ2-1; TRBD1 matches 7 bases. Trimming took 2 bases from V and 6 from J; bases not matched to a gene: 19. CDR1 is LNHDA, CDR2 SQIVND, per germline (reference sequence). CDR3 length: 19 residues. CDR3 coding DNA: TGTGCCAGTAGTATAACGGGACAGTTAACCCGTTTGCCGGGCAATGAGCAGTTCTTC. The encoded protein is CASSITGQLTRLPGNEQFF.

The chain has TRBV2 and TRBJ2-7, with TRBD1 matching over 9 bases. Germline assignment: CDR1 SNHLY and CDR2 FYNNEI. The V and J ends lost 6 bases and 1 base, in that order; junction bases with no gene match: 1. The CDR3 loop spans 13 amino acids. CDR3 in amino acids: CASRDRGSYEQYF. CDR3 sequence (DNA): TGTGCCAGCAGGGACAGGGGTTCCTACGAGCAGTACTTC.

V and J are TRBV29-1 and TRBJ2-7; TRBD2 matches at 8 bases. V gave up 4 bases and J gave up 2 bases; unmatched junction bases: 4. This CDR3 comprises 13 residues. CDR1 is SQVTM and CDR2 is ANQGSEA in the germline V gene. Written as DNA, the CDR3 is TGCAGCGTTGGGGGACTAGAGCCCTACGAGCAGTACTTC. Translated, it gives CSVGGLEPYEQYF.

The rearrangement uses TRBV5-1 and TRBJ2-1, with TRBD2 matching 8 bases. CDR1 is SGHRS and CDR2 is YFSETQ in the germline V gene. Losses at the gene ends were 2 bases for V and 4 bases for J; bases not matched to a gene: 5. There are 15 residues in the CDR3. The CDR3 DNA reads TGCGCCAGCAGCTTTAGCGGGGAACCTTACAATGAGCAGTTCTTC. It codes for CASSFSGEPYNEQFF.

The chain employs TRBV7-9 and TRBJ2-3, with 14 bases that match TRBD2. Germline V gene data show CDR1 as SEHNR and CDR2 as FQNEAQ (reference sequence). This CDR3 has 17 amino acids. The ends lost 2 bases at V and 6 bases at J; junction bases unmatched: 7. The DNA for the CDR3 is TGTGCCAGCAGCTTAAGGGGACTAGCGGGGGAGTGGGATACGCAGTATTTT. This sequence encodes CASSLRGLAGEWDTQYF.

The genes are TRBV13 and TRBJ2-3; 9 bases are a match to TRBD2. The V gene end was trimmed by 0 bases and the J gene end by 0 bases; junction bases not matched to a gene: 7. From germline, CDR1 is PRHDT and CDR2 FYEKMQ (reference sequence). The CDR3 spans 18 residues. The CDR3: CASSLGGSGGLSTDTQYF. The CDR3 DNA sequence: TGTGCCAGCAGCTTAGGGGGTAGCGGGGGCCTGAGCACAGATACGCAGTATTTT.

This chain links TRBV6-5 with TRBJ1-2, with TRBD1 matching 8 bases. V was clipped by 4 bases and J by 6 bases; unmatched bases: 4. Germline CDR1 is MNHEY and CDR2 is SVGAGI. CDR3 length: 13 residues. Written as DNA, the CDR3 is TGTGCCAGCAGTTCCCAGGGGGCAGATGGCTACACCTTC. Its translation: CASSSQGADGYTF.